This is a list of T cell receptor beta chains from one sample in a study of OX40 agonist ivuxolimab in advanced cancers. Here immunoSEQ multiplex PCR was the method, and the copy in TCRdb shows in-frame clones only, minus some. The sample includes roughly 59,000 clones, 92% seen only once; the top ten take about an eighth. The input for sequencing was CD4+ or CD8+ T cells sorted from blood, taken in a trial of the OX40 agonist ivuxolimab. Receptors originate from an adult with an advanced solid tumor such as melanoma, head and neck, liver or kidney cancer. CDR3s include the opening cysteine and the closing phenylalanine or tryptophan. Fields, in order: J gene, clone size, V gene, D gene, CDR3 DNA, CDR3 protein. D genes are given only for firm matches. Clone sizes are given selectively: once, few, many, or a class where the clone is expanded.

>TRBJ1-2|once|TRBV5-4|-
TGTGCCAGCAGCTTGTCAGGGCCTCACTATGGCTACACCTTC
CASSLSGPHYGYTF
>TRBJ2-3|-|TRBV10-1|-
TGCGCCAGCAGAGAGGGGGGACAACAGTATTTT
CASREGGQQYF
>TRBJ2-7|-|TRBV6-5|-
TGTGCCAGCAGCATCGGGACCGCCTACGAGCAGTACTTC
CASSIGTAYEQYF
>TRBJ1-2|-|TRBV19|-
TGTGCCAGTAGTCCGACCCTGGAGCTCTCCTATGGCTACACCTTC
CASSPTLELSYGYTF
>TRBJ1-2|-|TRBV10-2|-
TGCGCCAGCAGTGCGGGGGGCGCGTATGGCTACACCTTC
CASSAGGAYGYTF
>TRBJ2-3|-|TRBV19|TRBD2
TGTGCCAGTAGTATCCTAGCGGGAACATCAGATACGCAGTATTTT
CASSILAGTSDTQYF
>TRBJ2-1|-|TRBV10-2|TRBD2
TGCGCCAGCAGTGAGTTTGCCCTCAGAGCGGGGGGGCCTGGTGAGCAGTTCTTC
CASSEFALRAGGPGEQFF
>TRBJ2-7|-|TRBV5-6|-
TGTGCCAGCAGCTTCACAGGGCCGACCTACGAGCAGTACTTC
CASSFTGPTYEQYF
>TRBJ2-7|-|TRBV4-3|TRBD2
TGCGCCAGCAGCCAATACGGACTAGAGGGGTCCGAGCAGTACTTC
CASSQYGLEGSEQYF
>TRBJ2-5|-|TRBV15|TRBD1
TGTGCCACCAGCATCCGGGACAGACAAGAGACCCAGTACTTC
CATSIRDRQETQYF
>TRBJ2-1|-|TRBV10-3|-
TGTGCCATCAGTGAGGGGACCTACAATGAGCAGTTCTTC
CAISEGTYNEQFF
>TRBJ2-1|-|TRBV21-1|-
TGTGCCAGCAGCAGGGTTGACATCATGACCTACAATGAGCAGTTCTTC
CASSRVDIMTYNEQFF
>TRBJ1-1|-|TRBV2|TRBD1
TGTGCCAGCAGTTCCGGCAGGGGGACTGAAGCTTTCTTT
CASSSGRGTEAFF
>TRBJ2-5|-|TRBV6-6|-
TGTGCCAGCAGTTATGGGGCAGGGGGAGGTATGGAGACCCAGTACTTC
CASSYGAGGGMETQYF
>TRBJ2-7|-|TRBV2|-
TGTGCCAGCAGTGAAATCTGGACCTCTGGGTACTTC
CASSEIWTSGYF
>TRBJ2-7|-|TRBV7-9|-
TGTGCCAGCAGCCCCCCGACAGGAGATTACGAGCAGTACTTC
CASSPPTGDYEQYF
>TRBJ1-1|-|TRBV5-1|-
TGCGCCAGCAGCTTGCGGGGGAACACTGAAGCTTTCTTT
CASSLRGNTEAFF
>TRBJ2-7|once|TRBV10-2|-
TGCGCCAGCAGTACCATGGGGACACCCTACGAGCAGTACTTC
CASSTMGTPYEQYF
>TRBJ2-7|-|TRBV19|-
TGTGCCAGTAGTATTTCCACAGGGTCCTACGAGCAGTACTTC
CASSISTGSYEQYF
>TRBJ2-1|-|TRBV28|-
TGTGCCTGCAGTAACCCATCTTACAATGAGCAGTTCTTC
CACSNPSYNEQFF
>TRBJ2-1|-|TRBV19|TRBD1
TGTGCCAGTAGTATTTTTCCGGGACAGGGTGAGCAGTTCTTC
CASSIFPGQGEQFF
>TRBJ2-1|-|TRBV10-3|-
TGTGCCATCAGTGTAGCGACCCTAGGCGATGAGCAGTTCTTC
CAISVATLGDEQFF
>TRBJ1-1|-|TRBV19|-
TGTGCCACTTCAGCGAGTGAAGCTTTCTTT
CATSASEAFF
>TRBJ1-4|once|TRBV10-3|-
TGTGCCATCAGTGATACCTACAAGGGTAATGAAAAACTGTTTTTT
CAISDTYKGNEKLFF
>TRBJ1-1|-|TRBV2|-
TGTGCCAGCAGTGTGGGGAGAGAAGCTTTCTTT
CASSVGREAFF
>TRBJ1-4|-|TRBV7-9|-
TGTGCCAGCAGCTTTATCCCAACTAATGAAAAACTGTTTTTT
CASSFIPTNEKLFF
>TRBJ2-1|-|TRBV27|-
TGTGCCAGCCAGCCGGGACTTGTCTACAATGAGCAGTTCTTC
CASQPGLVYNEQFF
>TRBJ1-1|-|TRBV7-9|-
TGTGCCAGCAGCTTAGCGGGGTTTGAAGCTTTCTTT
CASSLAGFEAFF
>TRBJ2-7|once|TRBV6-6|TRBD2
TGTGCCAGCAGTTACGTTTCGGGGGGAGGTCACGAGCAGTACTTC
CASSYVSGGGHEQYF
>TRBJ2-5|-|TRBV4-3|TRBD1
TGCGCCAGCAGCCAAGATTACAGGGGAGAGACCCAGTACTTC
CASSQDYRGETQYF
>TRBJ1-2|-|TRBV4-3|-
TGCGCCAGCAGCCAAGATGGGGCCCTAAGCTACACCTTC
CASSQDGALSYTF
>TRBJ1-2|-|TRBV2|-
TGTGCCAGGACTTGGGGGGACTATGGCTACACCTTC
CARTWGDYGYTF
>TRBJ2-7|-|TRBV4-1|-
TGCGCCAGCAGTCTACAGGGGAGGACCTACGAGCAGTACTTC
CASSLQGRTYEQYF